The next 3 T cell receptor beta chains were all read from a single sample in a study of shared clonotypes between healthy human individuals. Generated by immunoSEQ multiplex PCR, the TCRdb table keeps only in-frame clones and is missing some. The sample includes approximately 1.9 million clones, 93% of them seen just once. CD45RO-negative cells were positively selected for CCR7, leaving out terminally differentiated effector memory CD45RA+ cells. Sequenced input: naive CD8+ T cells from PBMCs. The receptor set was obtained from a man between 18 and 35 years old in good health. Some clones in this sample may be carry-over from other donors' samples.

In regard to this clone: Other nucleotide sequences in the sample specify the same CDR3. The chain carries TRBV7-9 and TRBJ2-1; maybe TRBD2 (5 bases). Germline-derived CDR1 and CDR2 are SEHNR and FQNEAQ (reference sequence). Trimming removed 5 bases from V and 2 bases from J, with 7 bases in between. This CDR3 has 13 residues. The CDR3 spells CASSLGAYNEQFF. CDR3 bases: TGTGCCAGCAGCCTCGGGGCCTACAATGAGCAGTTCTTC.

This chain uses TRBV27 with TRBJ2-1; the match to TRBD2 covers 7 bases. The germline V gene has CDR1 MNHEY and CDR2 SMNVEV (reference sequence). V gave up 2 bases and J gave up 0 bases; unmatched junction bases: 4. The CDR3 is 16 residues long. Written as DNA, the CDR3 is TGTGCCAGCAGTTTAAATCTAGCGGCCTCCTACAATGAGCAGTTCTTC. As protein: CASSLNLAASYNEQFF.

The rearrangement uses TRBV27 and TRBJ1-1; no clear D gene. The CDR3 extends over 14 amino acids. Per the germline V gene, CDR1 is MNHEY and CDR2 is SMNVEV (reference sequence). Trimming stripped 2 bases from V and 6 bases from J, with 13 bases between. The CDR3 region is CASSLRVGLPEAFF. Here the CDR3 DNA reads TGTGCCAGCAGTTTAAGGGTTGGGTTACCTGAAGCTTTCTTT.